One and the same sample provided the 20 T cell receptor beta chains below, sequenced in a study of human T cells and chemical hapten exposure. TCRdb reprocessed the RACE reads with MiXCR, giving one entry per CDR3 protein. The repertoire holds around 33,000 distinct CDR3 sequences, with around 12% as singletons. As to time point: pre-sensitization, week 0. Indicated treatment: therapeutic diphenylcyclopropenone sensitization with weekly scalp DPC. Blood, whole and unfractionated, served as the source for total RNA extraction. Specimen: whole blood, collected in connection with sensitization to the hapten diphenylcyclopropenone (DPC). The receptors here all came from a woman aged 40 to 50 with alopecia areata. Some clones in this sample may be carry-over from other donors' samples.

This clonotype was recorded a few times. This chain links TRBV29-1 with TRBJ2-1; tentatively, D is TRBD2 (8 bases). Germline values: CDR1 SQVTM, CDR2 ANQGSEA. Trimming left V 6 bases short and J 4 bases short, with 19 bases between. There are 15 residues in the CDR3. This CDR3 reads CSVAGGDSHYNEQFF. CDR3 bases: TGCAGCGTCGCCGGGGGGGACAGCCATTACAATGAGCAGTTCTTC.

V usage is TRBV9 and J usage is TRBJ2-1; D is perhaps TRBD2 (6 bases). V was shortened by 2 bases and J by 7 bases, with 16 bases between the two germline ends. Looked up from germline, CDR1 is SGDLS and CDR2 is YYNGEE. This CDR3 spans 15 amino acids. The CDR3 protein is CASSVAIAAGNEQFF. CDR3 nucleotide sequence: TGTGCCAGCAGCGTCGCAATAGCGGCGGGAAATGAGCAGTTCTTC.

This clonotype was counted many times. The CDR3 coding sequence is TGCAGTGCTAGAGATGCGGTCACCGGGGAGCTGTTTTTT. Its protein is CSARDAVTGELFF. This chain uses TRBV20-1 with TRBJ2-2; D unclear. V was trimmed by 0 bases and J by 4 bases, leaving 6 bases between them. The germline V gene encodes CDR1 DFQATT and CDR2 SNEGSKA (reference sequence). The CDR3 is made up of 13 amino acids.

This clonotype was counted at least ten times. The gene calls are TRBV5-1 and TRBJ2-1; D gene uncertain. In germline, CDR1 is SGHRS, CDR2 YFSETQ. The CDR3 is made up of 11 amino acids. Trimming left V 4 bases short and J 3 bases short, with 2 bases between. The CDR3 DNA reads as TGCGCCAGCAGCAACTACAATGAGCAGTTCTTC. Its translation: CASSNYNEQFF.

Of note for this clonotype: This may come from a read error, since a much larger clone is one base off. The CDR3 nucleotides read TGTGCCAGCCTATACCGGTCATCCACGAACACTGAAGCTCTCTTT. This encodes CASLYRSSTNTEALF. The J gene is TRBJ1-1, the V gene TRBV6-6; D gene unclear. CDR1 is MNHNY and CDR2 is SVGAGI in the germline V gene (reference sequence). The CDR3 runs to 15 residues.

This clonotype was seen at least ten times. This rearrangement joins TRBV5-1 to TRBJ2-5; D remains ambiguous. The germline gives CDR1 SGHRS, CDR2 YFSETQ. With 6 bases removed from V and 4 bases from J, the gap between germline ends came to 16 bases. The CDR3 loop spans 14 amino acids. The CDR3 DNA reads as TGCGCCAGCAAAACTCCGGTAGGGTCAGAGACCCAGTACTTC. Translating it yields CASKTPVGSETQYF. Complete variable domain (other parts from reference TRBV5-1 and TRBJ2-5): KAGVTQTPRYLIKTRGQQVTLSCSPISGHRSVSWYQQTPGQGLQFLFEYFSETQRNKGNFPGRFSGRQFSNSRSEMNVSTLELGDSALYLCASKTPVGSETQYFGPGTRLLVL.

This clonotype has just a few counts. V usage is TRBV4-3 and J usage is TRBJ2-5, with 8 bases matching TRBD2. Germline-derived CDR1 and CDR2 are LGHNA and YSLEER. This CDR3 has 17 residues. V shed 1 base, J shed 1 base, and the junction held 8 bases outside the gene matches. CDR3 sequence: CASSQGGGGPFQETQYF. In DNA, the CDR3 is TGCGCCAGCAGCCAAGGCGGCGGGGGGCCCTTCCAAGAGACCCAGTACTTC.

In this sample, this clonotype turned up many times. This chain joins TRBV28 and TRBJ1-3, with a weak D call TRBD1 (6 bases). Germline V gene lookup returns CDR1 MDHEN and CDR2 SYDVKM. The ends were cut back, 6 bases at V and 0 bases at J, with 12 bases in the middle. The CDR3 has 15 amino acids. DNA for the CDR3: TGTGCCAGCAGGCCACAGGGTTTCTCTGGAAACACCATATATTTT. Its protein is CASRPQGFSGNTIYF.

In its sample, this clonotype was seen many times. The CDR3 protein is CSVDLNGGEQYF. CDR3 nucleotides: TGCAGCGTTGACCTAAACGGCGGCGAGCAGTACTTC. The chain uses TRBV29-1 and TRBJ2-7; unclear D gene. Trimming stripped 3 bases from V and 6 bases from J, with 12 bases between. CDR1 and CDR2 from the germline V gene are SQVTM and ANQGSEA. This CDR3 region has 12 residues.

J is TRBJ2-7 and V is TRBV18, with D uncertain. Germline V gene lookup returns CDR1 KGHSH and CDR2 LQKENI. The CDR3 is 14 amino acids. Trimming stripped 6 bases from V and 1 base from J, with 13 bases between. DNA of the CDR3: TGTGCCAGCTCTCCCTTCGACACTTCCTACGAGCAGTACTTC. It encodes CASSPFDTSYEQYF. Full variable domain (outside the CDR3, taken from reference TRBV18 and TRBJ2-7): NAGVMQNPRHLVRRRGQEARLRCSPMKGHSHVYWYRQLPEEGLKFMVYLQKENIIDESGMPKERFSAEFPKEGPSILRIQQVVRGDSAAYFCASSPFDTSYEQYFGPGTRLTVT.

This clonotype occurred many times. V is TRBV2 and J is TRBJ1-6, with D tentatively TRBD1 (5 bases). There are 16 residues in the CDR3. Germline V gene sequence: CDR1 SNHLY, CDR2 FYNNEI. The ends were cut back, 8 bases at V and 9 bases at J, with 23 bases in the middle. CDR3 loop: CASLEEGRRSGSPLHF. DNA of the CDR3: TGTGCCAGCCTGGAGGAGGGGCGCAGGAGCGGTTCACCCCTCCACTTT.

This clonotype was counted many times. The V gene is TRBV7-9, the J gene TRBJ1-4, with 9 positions matching TRBD1. CDR3 length: 14 residues. Trimming took 5 bases from V and 11 from J; bases not matched to a gene: 9. Germline V gene lookup returns CDR1 SEHNR and CDR2 FQNEAQ (reference sequence). CDR3 amino acids: CASSPGTGWRKLFF. CDR3 nucleotides: TGTGCCAGCAGCCCAGGGACAGGGTGGCGGAAACTGTTTTTT. The full variable domain, in which reference TRBV7-9 and TRBJ1-4 provide the parts outside the CDR3, is DTGVSQNPRHKITKRGQNVTFRCDPISEHNRLYWYRQTLGQGPEFLTYFQNEAQLEKSRLLSDRFSAERPKGSFSTLEIQRTEQGDSAMYLCASSPGTGWRKLFFGSGTQLSVL.

This clonotype was recorded at least ten times. The chain joins TRBV12-3 or TRBV12-4 to TRBJ2-1, with D unresolved. CDR3 length equals 14 residues. The V and J ends lost 0 bases and 10 bases respectively, with 13 bases between them. The CDR3 nucleotides read TGTGCCAGCAGTTTAGCTACCATCTCAAGGGAGCAGTTCTTC. Translation gives CASSLATISREQFF.

This clonotype has ten or more counts. The V gene is TRBV25-1, the J gene TRBJ2-3; 11 nucleotides line up with TRBD2. Germline V gene lookup returns CDR1 MGHDK and CDR2 SYGVNS. The CDR3 has 19 residues. V trimming: 1 base; J trimming: 4 bases; junction bases outside the gene matches: 13. CDR3 coding DNA: TGTGCCAGCAGTGAATTCCTCTCTCTAGCGGGAGGCCGTGCAGATACGCAGTATTTT. Translated: CASSEFLSLAGGRADTQYF.

This clonotype was picked up a small number of times. The J gene is TRBJ2-1, the V gene TRBV5-4, with 7 positions matching TRBD2. Trimming removed 0 bases from V and 4 bases from J; junction bases left unmatched: 4. Germline assignment: CDR1 SGHNT and CDR2 YYREEE (reference sequence). This CDR3 comprises 15 residues. The CDR3 region is CASSLEWGGYNEQFF. The CDR3 region has the DNA TGTGCCAGCAGCTTGGAGTGGGGGGGTTACAATGAGCAGTTCTTC.

At least ten counts were recorded for this clonotype. The rearrangement uses TRBV3-1 and TRBJ2-7; TRBD2 agrees at 10 bases. Trimming at V came to 0 bases and at J to 3 bases, leaving 2 bases not matched to a gene. The CDR3 extends over 15 amino acids. Germline V lookup: CDR1 LGHDT, CDR2 YNNKEL (reference sequence). The CDR3 DNA sequence: TGTGCCAGCAGCCAAGAGGGACTAGCGAGCTACGAGCAGTACTTC. It is translated as CASSQEGLASYEQYF.

The table lists this clonotype with a few counts. J is TRBJ2-1 and V is TRBV3-1; D is undetermined. The CDR3 runs to 13 residues. Germline-derived CDR1 and CDR2 are LGHDT and YNNKEL (reference sequence). Trimming pared 2 bases from V and 5 bases from J, leaving 7 bases between. The CDR3 here is CASSQMVNNEQFF. In DNA form, the CDR3 reads TGTGCCAGCAGCCAAATGGTCAACAATGAGCAGTTCTTC.

This clonotype was detected ten times or more. This sequence joins TRBV3-1 and TRBJ2-4; D gene uncertain. Germline V gene sequence: CDR1 LGHDT, CDR2 YNNKEL (reference sequence). This CDR3 contains 15 residues. Trimming stripped 4 bases from V and 0 bases from J, with 10 bases between. The CDR3 sequence: CASSPDTLAKNIQYF. The CDR3 DNA reads as TGTGCCAGCAGCCCAGACACACTAGCCAAAAACATTCAGTACTTC.

This clonotype was recorded a few times. This sequence joins TRBV28 and TRBJ1-1; tentative D call: TRBD1 (5 bases). V was shortened by 1 base and J by 5 bases, with 20 bases between the two germline ends. Looked up from germline, CDR1 is MDHEN and CDR2 is SYDVKM. This CDR3 has 17 residues. The CDR3 is CASSLFGAATERTEAFF. CDR3 sequence (DNA): TGTGCCAGCAGTTTATTTGGGGCAGCAACGGAGAGGACTGAAGCTTTCTTT.

With regard to this clonotype: At one end the junction does not follow the germline gene, possibly because of a read error. The J gene is TRBJ2-3, the V gene TRBV10-3; D perhaps matches TRBD2 (5 bases). The germline CDR1 and CDR2 sequences are ENHRY and SYGVKD. This CDR3 has 13 residues. CDR3 in DNA: TGTGTCATCAGTGGGCGGACGGGAACTATGCAGTATTTT. Its translation: CVISGRTGTMQYF.